The present T cell receptor beta chain was sequenced within a study of CD8 T cells in Susac syndrome. Germline CDR1 and CDR2: DFQATT and SNEGSKA (reference sequence). The length of the CDR3 is 11 residues. V lost 3 bases, J lost 7 bases, and 7 bases lay in between. This clonotype is a singleton in its sample. Random hexamers primed reverse transcription of about 0.5 to 1 ug RNA. TCRdb fed the immunoSEQ multiplex PCR reads into MiXCR, producing one record per CDR3 protein. The data hold about 300,000 distinct CDR3 sequences, with under 95% observed a single time. The receptor's source is a human donor with multiple sclerosis. The chain recombines TRBV20-1 with TRBJ1-3; no reliable D call. The sample consisted of CD4+ T cells from PBMCs. The CDR3 sequence is CSASEANTIYF. The CDR3 DNA is TGCAGTGCTAGTGAGGCTAACACCATATATTTT.